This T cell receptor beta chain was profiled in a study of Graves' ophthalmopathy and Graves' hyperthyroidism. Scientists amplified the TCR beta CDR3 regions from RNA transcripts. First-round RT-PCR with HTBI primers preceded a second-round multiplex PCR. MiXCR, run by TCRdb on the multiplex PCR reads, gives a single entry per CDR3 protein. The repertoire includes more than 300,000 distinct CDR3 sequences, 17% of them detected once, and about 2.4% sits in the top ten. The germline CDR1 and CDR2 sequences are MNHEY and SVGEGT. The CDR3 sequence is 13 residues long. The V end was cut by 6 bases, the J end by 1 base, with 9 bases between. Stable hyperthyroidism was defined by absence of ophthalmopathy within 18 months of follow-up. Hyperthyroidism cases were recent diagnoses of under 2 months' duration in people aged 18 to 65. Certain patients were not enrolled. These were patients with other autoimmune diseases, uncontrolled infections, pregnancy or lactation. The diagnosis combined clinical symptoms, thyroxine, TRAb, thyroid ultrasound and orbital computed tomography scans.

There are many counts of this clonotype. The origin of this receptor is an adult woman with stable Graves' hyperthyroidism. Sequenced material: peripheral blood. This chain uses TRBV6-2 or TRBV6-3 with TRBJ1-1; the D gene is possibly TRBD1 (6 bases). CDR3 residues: CASRAQGNTEAFF. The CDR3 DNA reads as TGTGCCAGCAGAGCACAGGGGAACACTGAAGCTTTCTTT.